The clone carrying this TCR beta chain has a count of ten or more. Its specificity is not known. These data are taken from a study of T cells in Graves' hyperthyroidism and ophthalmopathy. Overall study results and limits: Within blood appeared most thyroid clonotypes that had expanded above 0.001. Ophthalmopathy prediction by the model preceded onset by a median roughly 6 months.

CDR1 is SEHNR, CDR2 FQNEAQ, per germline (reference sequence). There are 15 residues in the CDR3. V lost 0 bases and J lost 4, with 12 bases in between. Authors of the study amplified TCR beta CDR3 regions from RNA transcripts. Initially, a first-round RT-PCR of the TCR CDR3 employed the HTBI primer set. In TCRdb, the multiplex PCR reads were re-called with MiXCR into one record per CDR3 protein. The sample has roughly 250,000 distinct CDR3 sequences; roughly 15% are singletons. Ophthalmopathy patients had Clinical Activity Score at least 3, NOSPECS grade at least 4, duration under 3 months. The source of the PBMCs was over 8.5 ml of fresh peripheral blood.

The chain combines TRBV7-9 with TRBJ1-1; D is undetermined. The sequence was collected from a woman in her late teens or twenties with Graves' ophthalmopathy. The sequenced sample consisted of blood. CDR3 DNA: TGTGCCAGCAGCTTAGCGGGCCACTCGGGCACTGAAGCTTTCTTT. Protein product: CASSLAGHSGTEAFF.